The subject of this entry is one TCR beta chain. The protocol was immunoSEQ multiplex PCR, while the TCRdb copy is restricted to in-frame clones and leaves out a portion. The table includes over 250,000 clones, roughly four fifths detected once. The sample comes from a study of cytotoxic CD8 clonotypes in ibrutinib-treated CLL. Trimming left V 1 base short and J 1 base short, with 10 bases between. The CDR3 has 15 amino acids. CDR1 is SGHRS and CDR2 is YFSETQ in the germline V gene. The rearrangement joins TRBV5-1 to TRBJ2-3; the D gene is possibly TRBD2 (5 bases). The starting material was PBMCs, obtained at disease progression, from a patient treated with ibrutinib. The receptor was isolated from a human donor with chronic lymphocytic leukemia. The CDR3 DNA follows: TGCGCCAGCAGCTTGCTTCTACTAGGCACAGATACGCAGTATTTT. It is translated as CASSLLLLGTDTQYF.